This T cell receptor beta chain was identified during a study of CD8 T cells in Susac syndrome. Random-hexamer reverse transcription was applied to roughly 0.5 to 1 ug RNA. TCRdb called the immunoSEQ multiplex PCR reads again in MiXCR, with one record for every CDR3 protein. The sample lists 100,000 to 150,000 distinct CDR3 sequences, 75% to 90% occurring once. The multiple sclerosis controls were treatment-naive patients, and their relapsing-remitting disease was stable or active. The CDR3 totals 15 residues. The ends lost 1 base at V and 3 bases at J; junction bases unmatched: 2. The receptor was derived from a human donor with multiple sclerosis. The J gene is TRBJ2-3, the V gene TRBV12-3 or TRBV12-4; TRBD1 agrees at 9 bases. The sequenced material came from CD8+ T cells from PBMCs. CDR3 in DNA: TGTGCCAGCAGTTTAGAGACAGGGGGGACAGATACGCAGTATTTT. This codes for CASSLETGGTDTQYF.